The next 30 T cell receptor beta chains were all read from a single sample in a study of cytomegalovirus exposure and HLA in healthy donors. It was with 60 Vbeta and 13 Jbeta primers that the PCR ran. The protocol was immunoSEQ multiplex PCR, while the TCRdb copy is restricted to in-frame clones and leaves out a portion. The data show fewer than 130,000 clones, with nearly 80% seen just once and under 1.5% held by the top ten. The sequencing input was PBMCs. These TCRs come from a woman aged 30 to 39 in good health and CMV-seronegative.

The chain employs TRBV28 and TRBJ2-5; TRBD2 agrees at 10 bases. This CDR3 comprises 15 residues. The germline gives CDR1 MDHEN, CDR2 SYDVKM. The V gene end was trimmed by 1 base and the J gene end by 3 bases; junction bases not matched to a gene: 2. The DNA of the CDR3 is TGTGCCAGCAGTTTATTGAGCGGGGGGGAAGAGACCCAGTACTTC. Amino acids: CASSLLSGGEETQYF.

The chain employs TRBV7-2 and TRBJ2-4, with D possibly matching TRBD1 (5 bases). There are 12 residues in the CDR3. V was pared by 5 bases and J by 9 bases, with 11 bases between. Germline V gene sequence: CDR1 SGHTA, CDR2 FQGNSA. CDR3 region: CASSDQGAIQYF. For the CDR3, the DNA is TGTGCCAGCAGCGATCAAGGGGCCATTCAGTACTTC.

The sample holds a few counts of this clone. The gene calls are TRBV9 and TRBJ1-3; perhaps TRBD1 as D (5 bases). CDR3 length: 20 amino acids. Germline V CDR1 and CDR2: SGDLS, YYNGEE. The ends were cut back, 0 bases at V and 0 bases at J, with 22 bases in the middle. The CDR3 DNA follows: TGTGCCAGCAGCGTAGAAGTCATCGAGCGGGGCCTAATCTCTGGAAACACCATATATTTT. This translates into CASSVEVIERGLISGNTIYF.

This clone was seen a few times. The CDR3 sequence: CASKGIAGKEQETQYF. CDR3 DNA: TGTGCCAGTAAGGGTATTGCGGGGAAGGAACAAGAGACCCAGTACTTC. The chain combines TRBV19 with TRBJ2-5; D may be TRBD2 (6 bases). Germline V gene data show CDR1 as LNHDA and CDR2 as SQIVND (reference sequence). CDR3 length: 16 amino acids. The V end lost 7 bases, the J end lost 2 bases, and 20 bases lay between the germline ends.

The sample holds a few counts of this clone. The V call is TRBV6-4, the J call TRBJ2-2; 7 bases are a match to TRBD1. The length of the CDR3 is 14 residues. Trimming removed 8 bases from V and 1 base from J; junction bases left unmatched: 4. CDR1 MRHNA and CDR2 SNTAGT come from the germline V gene. CDR3 loop: CASRPGGNTGELFF. The CDR3 nucleotides are TGTGCCAGCCGACCAGGGGGGAACACCGGGGAGCTGTTTTTT.

CDR3 loop: CASRSSVVRGYEQYF. For the CDR3, the DNA is TGTGCCAGCAGATCAAGCGTGGTAAGGGGCTACGAGCAGTACTTC. The rearrangement joins TRBV4-2 to TRBJ2-7, with a weak D call TRBD1 (5 bases). Germline CDR1 and CDR2: LGHNA and YNFKEQ. The CDR3 has 15 amino acids. V dropped 6 bases and J dropped 3 bases, with 18 bases sitting between them.

V is TRBV14 and J is TRBJ2-7, with 8 positions matching TRBD1. CDR1 SGHDN and CDR2 FVKESK come from the germline V gene. The CDR3 has 15 residues. The V segment lost 4 bases and the J segment 4 bases; nucleotides outside the gene matches: 9. The CDR3 spells CASSRQSGGRYEQYF. The CDR3 DNA is TGTGCCAGCAGCCGCCAGTCAGGGGGCAGATACGAGCAGTACTTC.

V and J are TRBV7-3 and TRBJ2-1, with TRBD2 matching over 9 bases. The CDR3 has 15 amino acids. Germline V gives CDR1 SGHTA, CDR2 FQGTGA. V lost 5 bases to trimming and J lost 9 bases; unmatched junction nucleotides: 11. The CDR3 region is CASSRAGLASGEQFF. The CDR3 nucleotides read TGTGCCAGCAGCCGAGCGGGACTAGCCTCGGGTGAGCAGTTCTTC.

The rearrangement links TRBV5-1 to TRBJ2-7; 14 bases map to TRBD2. Germline CDR1 SGHRS, CDR2 YFSETQ. CDR3 length: 15 residues. J lost 5 bases, V lost 3 bases, and 4 bases had no gene match. The CDR3 bases are TGCGCCAGCAGCTGGACTAGCGGGGGGAGGAACGAGCAGTACTTC. This translates into CASSWTSGGRNEQYF.

The genes are TRBV4-1 and TRBJ1-2; 7 bases match TRBD1. CDR3 length: 14 amino acids. V was clipped by 2 bases and J by 2 bases; unmatched bases: 2. CDR1 MGHRA and CDR2 YSYEKL come from the germline V gene. The chain's CDR3 is CASSQQTGNYGYTF. For the CDR3, the DNA is TGCGCCAGCAGCCAACAGACAGGGAACTATGGCTACACCTTC.

This clone was detected once. The chain is built from TRBV28 and TRBJ1-2; D may be TRBD1 (5 bases). V was cut by 3 bases and J by 8 bases, with 13 bases left in between. The germline gives CDR1 MDHEN, CDR2 SYDVKM. This CDR3 contains 13 residues. The CDR3 region has the DNA TGTGCCAGCAGTTTGAATGGACATCGAGGCTACACCTTC. Its protein product is CASSLNGHRGYTF.

J is TRBJ2-1 and V is TRBV7-2; D perhaps matches TRBD2 (6 bases). Trimming pared 5 bases from V and 9 bases from J, leaving 11 bases between. The CDR3 runs to 12 residues. Germline values: CDR1 SGHTA, CDR2 FQGNSA. The CDR3 sequence: CASSLQRAEQFF. The CDR3 DNA reads as TGTGCCAGCAGCCTCCAGCGGGCTGAGCAGTTCTTC.

This chain connects TRBV15 to TRBJ1-6, with 7 nucleotides matching TRBD1. The length of the CDR3 is 15 residues. Per the germline V gene, CDR1 is LNHNV and CDR2 is YYDKDF (reference sequence). J lost 8 bases, V lost 3 bases, and 7 bases had no gene match. CDR3 DNA: TGTGCCACCAGCAGGACCGGGACAGCGGATTCACCCCTCCACTTT. Translating gives CATSRTGTADSPLHF.

The chain's CDR3 is CAAGVEETQYF. The DNA for the CDR3 is TGTGCCGCGGGGGTGGAAGAGACCCAGTACTTC. The chain is built from TRBV28 and TRBJ2-5, with 7 bases aligning to TRBD2. The CDR3 loop spans 11 amino acids. Germline values: CDR1 MDHEN, CDR2 SYDVKM. The junction had 3 bases not matched to a gene; V was cut back by 11 bases and J by 3 bases.

The genes are TRBV6-1 and TRBJ2-1; the D gene is possibly TRBD2 (5 bases). The germline V gene has CDR1 MNHNS and CDR2 SASEGT. Trimming pared 0 bases from V and 13 bases from J, leaving 16 bases between. The CDR3 has 14 residues. The DNA of the CDR3 is TGTGCCAGCAGTGAAGCACCCGTCGGGTCGGGACAGTTCTTC. Translation: CASSEAPVGSGQFF.

The CDR3 bases are TGTGCCAGCATCTCGGTGAACTATGGCTACACCTTC. It specifies CASISVNYGYTF. The gene calls are TRBV6-5 and TRBJ1-2; D is unclear. CDR3 length: 12 residues. Trimming took off 7 bases at V and 2 bases at J, with 8 bases between the two ends. Germline V gene data show CDR1 as MNHEY and CDR2 as SVGAGI.

This rearrangement joins TRBV27 to TRBJ2-7; 12 nucleotides align to TRBD2. The CDR3 extends over 15 amino acids. The J segment lost 2 bases and the V segment lost 5 bases, leaving 4 bases of the junction unmatched. CDR1 is MNHEY and CDR2 is SMNVEV in the germline V gene (reference sequence). CDR3 bases: TGTGCCAGCAGTCCACGGACTAGCGGGACCTACGAGCAGTACTTC. It translates to CASSPRTSGTYEQYF.

This clone was counted a single time. The V and J genes are TRBV28 and TRBJ1-1; 10 bases line up with TRBD1. J was trimmed by 5 bases and V by 7 bases; bases with no gene match: 4. The germline CDR1 and CDR2 sequences are MDHEN and SYDVKM. The CDR3 length is 13 residues. CDR3 amino acids: CASTRTGGTEAFF. Written as DNA, the CDR3 is TGTGCCAGCACCAGGACAGGGGGTACTGAAGCTTTCTTT.

This chain links TRBV5-4 with TRBJ1-1, with D unresolved. The CDR3 is 13 amino acids. Germline CDR1 and CDR2: SGHNT and YYREEE (reference sequence). V lost 4 bases and J lost 7, with 14 bases in between. CDR3 protein: CASSPERAGEAFF. The CDR3 bases are TGTGCCAGCAGCCCAGAGAGGGCTGGTGAAGCTTTCTTT. The variable domain in full, completed from reference TRBV5-4 and TRBJ1-1, reads ETGVTQSPTHLIKTRGQQVTLRCSSQSGHNTVSWYQQALGQGPQFIFQYYREEENGRGNFPPRFSGLQFPNYSSELNVNALELDDSALYLCASSPERAGEAFFGQGTRLTVV.

The V gene is TRBV6-5, the J gene TRBJ1-1; no reliable D call. The CDR3 runs 14 residues. Trimming cost V 1 base and J 1 base, with 7 bases left between them. CDR1 is MNHEY and CDR2 is SVGAGI in the germline V gene. DNA for the CDR3: TGTGCCAGCAGTTACTATGGCACGAACACTGAAGCTTTCTTT. Protein product: CASSYYGTNTEAFF.

V usage is TRBV5-4 and J usage is TRBJ2-3; D remains ambiguous. CDR3 size: 13 residues. Germline CDR1 SGHNT, CDR2 YYREEE (reference sequence). Between the trimmed V and J ends, which lost 3 bases and 4 bases, there was a span of 9 bases. CDR3 sequence: CASSSDRADTQYF. The DNA for the CDR3 is TGTGCCAGCAGCTCTGACCGGGCAGATACGCAGTATTTT.

This clone was seen a few times. This chain connects TRBV6-6 to TRBJ2-1, with D unclear. There are 12 residues in the CDR3. V dropped 3 bases and J dropped 8 bases, with 8 bases sitting between them. In germline, CDR1 is MNHNY, CDR2 SVGAGI (reference sequence). For the CDR3, the DNA is TGTGCCAGCAGTTATGTCTCCGATGAGCAGTTCTTC. Protein sequence: CASSYVSDEQFF.

The V call is TRBV6-5, the J call TRBJ1-5; D is uncertain. Between the trimmed V and J ends, which lost 5 bases and 4 bases, there was a span of 6 bases. Germline CDR1 is MNHEY and CDR2 is SVGAGI. This CDR3 spans 12 amino acids. CDR3 amino acids: CASSPPNQPQHF. The CDR3, as DNA: TGTGCCAGCAGTCCTCCTAATCAGCCCCAGCATTTT.

The rearrangement links TRBV5-1 to TRBJ1-4; D remains ambiguous. The V and J ends lost 2 bases and 0 bases respectively, with 17 bases between them. Germline V gene sequence: CDR1 SGHRS, CDR2 YFSETQ. The CDR3 runs to 18 residues. CDR3: CASSFSRQHFATNEKLFF. DNA for the CDR3: TGCGCCAGCAGCTTCTCGAGGCAGCACTTTGCAACTAATGAAAAACTGTTTTTT.

V and J are TRBV7-2 and TRBJ1-4; 7 nucleotides align to TRBD1. J was trimmed by 6 bases and V by 1 base; bases with no gene match: 5. This CDR3 comprises 15 residues. The V gene's germline CDR1 is SGHTA and CDR2 FQGNSA. In DNA, the CDR3 is TGTGCCAGCAGCTTAGATCGACAGGGACATGAAAAACTGTTTTTT. Protein product: CASSLDRQGHEKLFF. Using reference TRBV7-2 and TRBJ1-4 for the parts outside the CDR3, the full variable domain is GAGVSQSPSNKVTEKGKDVELRCDPISGHTALYWYRQSLGQGLEFLIYFQGNSAPDKSGLPSDRFSAERTGGSVSTLTIQRTQQEDSAVYLCASSLDRQGHEKLFFGSGTQLSVL.

This sequence joins TRBV28 and TRBJ1-1, with D uncertain. V was clipped by 3 bases and J by 4 bases, with 9 bases between them. This CDR3 contains 13 residues. Germline CDR1 and CDR2: MDHEN and SYDVKM. In DNA form, the CDR3 reads TGTGCCAGCAGTTTTCTTGAGTCCACTGAAGCTTTCTTT. This sequence encodes CASSFLESTEAFF.

This rearrangement joins TRBV2 to TRBJ2-5; possibly TRBD2 for D (6 bases). V gave up 2 bases and J gave up 5 bases, with 15 bases separating them. The CDR3 sequence is 15 residues long. Germline V gives CDR1 SNHLY, CDR2 FYNNEI. Written as DNA, the CDR3 is TGTGCCAGCAGTGAATCCCCGCTTGGAGGGGAGACCCAGTACTTC. This encodes CASSESPLGGETQYF.

The genes are TRBV25-1 and TRBJ2-7; the match to TRBD2 covers 11 bases. Germline V gene lookup returns CDR1 MGHDK and CDR2 SYGVNS. The CDR3 is made up of 14 amino acids. V gave up 5 bases and J gave up 2 bases; unmatched junction bases: 2. CDR3 amino acids: CASSSGLAAYEQYF. Here the CDR3 DNA reads TGTGCCAGCAGTTCGGGACTAGCGGCCTACGAGCAGTACTTC.

The chain couples TRBV28 to TRBJ1-1, with TRBD1 as a possible D gene (6 bases). This CDR3 contains 14 residues. Trimming removed 5 bases from V and 0 bases from J, with 10 bases in between. CDR1 and CDR2 (germline): MDHEN, SYDVKM. The CDR3 here is CASSAGTMNTEAFF. CDR3 nucleotides: TGTGCCAGCAGTGCCGGGACAATGAACACTGAAGCTTTCTTT.

The V call is TRBV4-1, the J call TRBJ2-7; D is perhaps TRBD2 (5 bases). V was cut by 1 base and J by 5 bases, with 9 bases left in between. The CDR3 loop spans 13 amino acids. Germline lookup yields CDR1 MGHRA and CDR2 YSYEKL. The CDR3 coding sequence is TGCGCCAGCAGCCAAGCCTCCGGGGACGAGCAGTACTTC. Translated: CASSQASGDEQYF.